These T cell receptor beta chains were read from a single sample in a study of T cells after yellow fever vaccination. TCRdb recomputed calls from the 5' RACE reads with MiXCR, one row per CDR3 protein. Of 350,000 to 450,000 distinct CDR3 sequences listed, 15% to 20% are singletons. The material sequenced was PBMCs, taken before the yellow fever booster vaccination. These receptors were collected from a man aged 18-30 years who received the YFV17D yellow fever vaccine. The CDR3 runs from the conserved cysteine through the conserved F or W. Fields, in order: clone size, D gene, J gene, V gene, CDR3 protein, CDR3 DNA. A D gene is named only where the DNA matches it firmly. Clone size is not always given. Where it is, it says once, few, many or a class for expanded clones.

clone size: few; D gene: TRBD1; J gene: TRBJ2-4; V gene: TRBV6-5; CDR3 protein: CASSTGTGAAKNIQYF; CDR3 DNA: TGTGCCAGCAGTACCGGGACAGGGGCGGCCAAAAACATTCAGTACTTC
clone size: .; D gene: .; J gene: TRBJ2-3; V gene: TRBV15; CDR3 protein: CATSREGAGGTQYF; CDR3 DNA: TGTGCCACCAGCAGAGAGGGGGCCGGGGGGACGCAGTATTTT
clone size: .; D gene: TRBD1; J gene: TRBJ1-1; V gene: TRBV6-5; CDR3 protein: CASSYSDRRTEAFF; CDR3 DNA: TGTGCCAGCAGTTACTCGGACAGGCGGACTGAAGCTTTCTTT
clone size: many; D gene: .; J gene: TRBJ2-2; V gene: TRBV11-2; CDR3 protein: CASSPRTDTGELFF; CDR3 DNA: TGTGCCAGCAGCCCCCGGACAGACACCGGGGAGCTGTTTTTT
clone size: few; D gene: TRBD2; J gene: TRBJ2-4; V gene: TRBV20-1; CDR3 protein: CSARIAGGQGNIQYF; CDR3 DNA: TGCAGTGCTAGAATAGCGGGGGGCCAGGGAAACATTCAGTACTTC
clone size: few; D gene: .; J gene: TRBJ1-6; V gene: TRBV14; CDR3 protein: CASSPGGKGRSPLHF; CDR3 DNA: TGTGCCAGCAGCCCGGGAGGAAAGGGGCGGTCACCCCTCCACTTT
clone size: few; D gene: .; J gene: TRBJ2-3; V gene: TRBV15; CDR3 protein: CATSRDRGDTDTQYF; CDR3 DNA: TGTGCCACCAGCAGAGACAGGGGGGATACAGATACGCAGTATTTT
clone size: few; D gene: TRBD2; J gene: TRBJ2-7; V gene: TRBV11-2; CDR3 protein: CASSLEGLAGYEQYF; CDR3 DNA: TGTGCCAGCAGCTTAGAAGGGCTAGCGGGGTACGAGCAGTACTTC
clone size: .; D gene: .; J gene: TRBJ2-7; V gene: TRBV4-3; CDR3 protein: CASSQTASGAGEQYF; CDR3 DNA: TGCGCCAGCAGCCAAACCGCCTCCGGGGCCGGCGAGCAGTACTTC
clone size: many; D gene: TRBD1; J gene: TRBJ2-3; V gene: TRBV4-3; CDR3 protein: CASSPGTVGNSDTQYF; CDR3 DNA: TGCGCCAGCAGCCCGGGGACAGTTGGGAACTCAGATACGCAGTATTTT
clone size: few; D gene: .; J gene: TRBJ1-5; V gene: TRBV20-1; CDR3 protein: CSASHTATSYSNQPQHF; CDR3 DNA: TGCAGTGCTAGCCATACAGCAACTTCCTATAGCAATCAGCCCCAGCATTTT
clone size: .; D gene: TRBD1; J gene: TRBJ1-1; V gene: TRBV5-1; CDR3 protein: CASSLRQGRTEAFF; CDR3 DNA: TGCGCCAGCAGCCTCCGACAGGGGCGAACTGAAGCTTTCTTT
clone size: .; D gene: TRBD1; J gene: TRBJ1-2; V gene: TRBV27; CDR3 protein: CASSSGQAGGYTF; CDR3 DNA: TGTGCCAGCAGTTCGGGACAGGCGGGGGGCTACACCTTC
clone size: .; D gene: .; J gene: TRBJ1-1; V gene: TRBV20-1; CDR3 protein: CSARDEGVNTEAFF; CDR3 DNA: TGCAGTGCTAGAGATGAGGGAGTGAACACTGAAGCTTTCTTT
clone size: .; D gene: .; J gene: TRBJ2-3; V gene: TRBV12-3/TRBV12-4; CDR3 protein: CASSPSPLDTQYF; CDR3 DNA: TGTGCCAGCAGTCCTAGCCCCCTAGATACGCAGTATTTT
clone size: few; D gene: .; J gene: TRBJ1-1; V gene: TRBV30; CDR3 protein: CASDRSTEAFF; CDR3 DNA: TGTGCCAGTGACCGGAGCACTGAAGCTTTCTTT
clone size: once; D gene: .; J gene: TRBJ2-2; V gene: TRBV11-2; CDR3 protein: CASSLAPTVVGELFF; CDR3 DNA: TGTGCCAGCAGCTTAGCCCCGACAGTCGTCGGGGAGCTGTTTTTT
clone size: .; D gene: .; J gene: TRBJ1-1; V gene: TRBV7-2; CDR3 protein: CASSQGPGTEAFF; CDR3 DNA: TGTGCCAGCAGCCAGGGGCCGGGGACTGAAGCTTTCTTT
clone size: few; D gene: .; J gene: TRBJ2-7; V gene: TRBV20-1; CDR3 protein: CSATRTLLYEQYF; CDR3 DNA: TGCAGTGCTACCCGAACCCTTCTTTACGAGCAGTACTTC
clone size: many; D gene: .; J gene: TRBJ2-1; V gene: TRBV29-1; CDR3 protein: CSVAPNGNEQFF; CDR3 DNA: TGCAGCGTTGCCCCAAATGGCAATGAGCAGTTCTTC
clone size: .; D gene: .; J gene: TRBJ2-1; V gene: TRBV2; CDR3 protein: CASSSGPPPNNEQFF; CDR3 DNA: TGTGCCAGCAGTAGCGGGCCCCCCCCCAACAATGAGCAGTTCTTC
clone size: few; D gene: .; J gene: TRBJ2-7; V gene: TRBV18; CDR3 protein: CASSPQGRAAPSYEQYF; CDR3 DNA: TGTGCCAGCTCACCACAGGGACGAGCGGCACCCTCCTACGAGCAGTACTTC
clone size: .; D gene: TRBD2; J gene: TRBJ2-7; V gene: TRBV7-3; CDR3 protein: CASSVLAGGSYEQYF; CDR3 DNA: TGTGCCAGCAGCGTCCTAGCGGGGGGCTCCTACGAGCAGTACTTC
clone size: .; D gene: TRBD1; J gene: TRBJ1-1; V gene: TRBV9; CDR3 protein: CASSVEGRGDTEAFF; CDR3 DNA: TGTGCCAGCAGCGTAGAGGGCAGGGGGGACACTGAAGCTTTCTTT
clone size: few; D gene: TRBD1; J gene: TRBJ1-2; V gene: TRBV7-2; CDR3 protein: CASSRTGTNYGYTF; CDR3 DNA: TGTGCCAGCAGCCGGACAGGGACAAACTATGGCTACACCTTC